This T cell receptor beta chain was recorded in a study of cytomegalovirus exposure and HLA in healthy donors. Whole-study results and caveats: For cytomegalovirus status, the classifier reportedly gave diagnoses with high specificity and sensitivity.

As concerns this clone: As yet, its antigen is unknown.

The PCR made use of 60 Vbeta and 13 Jbeta primers. Assay: immunoSEQ multiplex PCR; the TCRdb copy retains only in-frame clones and omits some. The data show some 130,000 clones, with approximately 83% seen just once and about 2.9% held by the top ten. The germline V and J ends were trimmed by 1 base and 0 bases, with 10 bases remaining between them. CDR1 SGHTA and CDR2 FQGNSA come from the germline V gene. This CDR3 has 16 amino acids. Material for sequencing was PBMCs. V usage is TRBV7-2 and J usage is TRBJ2-1; D may be TRBD2 (5 bases). The TCR was taken from a man aged 35 to 55 in good health and CMV-seronegative. The CDR3 loop is CASSLVGGGSYNEQFF. CDR3 nucleotide sequence: TGTGCCAGCAGCTTAGTGGGTGGAGGCTCCTACAATGAGCAGTTCTTC.